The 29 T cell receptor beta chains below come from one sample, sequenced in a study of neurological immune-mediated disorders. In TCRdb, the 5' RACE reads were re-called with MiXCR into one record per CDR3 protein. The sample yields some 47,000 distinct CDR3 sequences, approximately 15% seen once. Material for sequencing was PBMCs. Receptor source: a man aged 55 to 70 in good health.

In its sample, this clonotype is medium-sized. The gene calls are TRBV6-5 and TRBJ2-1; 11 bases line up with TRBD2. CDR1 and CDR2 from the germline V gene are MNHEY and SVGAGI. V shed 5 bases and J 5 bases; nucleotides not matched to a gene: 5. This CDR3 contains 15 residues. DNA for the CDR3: TGTGCCAGCAGTCGTACTAGCGGGGGAAACAATGAGCAGTTCTTC. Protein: CASSRTSGGNNEQFF.

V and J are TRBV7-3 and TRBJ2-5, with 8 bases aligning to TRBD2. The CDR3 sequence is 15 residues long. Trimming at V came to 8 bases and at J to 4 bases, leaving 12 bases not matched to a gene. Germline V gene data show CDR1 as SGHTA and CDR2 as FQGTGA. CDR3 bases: TGTGCCAGCTCACCCACCGGGAGGGCTATAGAGACCCAGTACTTC. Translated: CASSPTGRAIETQYF. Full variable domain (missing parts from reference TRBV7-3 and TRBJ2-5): GAGVSQTPSNKVTEKGKYVELRCDPISGHTALYWYRQSLGQGPEFLIYFQGTGAADDSGLPNDRFFAVRPEGSVSTLKIQRTERGDSAVYLCASSPTGRAIETQYFGPGTRLLVL.

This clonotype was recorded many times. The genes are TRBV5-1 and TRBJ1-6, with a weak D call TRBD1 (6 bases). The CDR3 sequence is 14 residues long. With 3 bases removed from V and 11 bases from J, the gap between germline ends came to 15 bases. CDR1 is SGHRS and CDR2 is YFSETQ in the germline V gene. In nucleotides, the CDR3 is TGCGCCAGCAGCTCTTTTACAGGGAGGCCACCCCTCCACTTT. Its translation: CASSSFTGRPPLHF.

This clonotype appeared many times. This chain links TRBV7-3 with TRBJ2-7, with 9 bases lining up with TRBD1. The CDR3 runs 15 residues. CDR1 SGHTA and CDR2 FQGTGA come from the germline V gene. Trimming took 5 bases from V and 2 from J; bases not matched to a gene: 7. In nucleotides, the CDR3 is TGTGCCAGCAGCCGACAGGGGGGTTCCCCCTACGAGCAGTACTTC. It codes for CASSRQGGSPYEQYF.

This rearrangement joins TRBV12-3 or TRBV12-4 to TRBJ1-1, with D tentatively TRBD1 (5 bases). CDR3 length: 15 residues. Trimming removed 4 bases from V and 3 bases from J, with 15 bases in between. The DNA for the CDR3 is TGTGCCAGCAGTTACGGGGGAGTCTGGGACACTGAAGCTTTCTTT. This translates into CASSYGGVWDTEAFF.

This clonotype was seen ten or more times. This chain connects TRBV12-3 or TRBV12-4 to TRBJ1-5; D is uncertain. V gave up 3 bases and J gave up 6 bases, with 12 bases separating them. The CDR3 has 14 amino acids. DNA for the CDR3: TGTGCCAGCAGTTTTCAGGAATCCACTCAGCCCCAGCATTTT. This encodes CASSFQESTQPQHF.

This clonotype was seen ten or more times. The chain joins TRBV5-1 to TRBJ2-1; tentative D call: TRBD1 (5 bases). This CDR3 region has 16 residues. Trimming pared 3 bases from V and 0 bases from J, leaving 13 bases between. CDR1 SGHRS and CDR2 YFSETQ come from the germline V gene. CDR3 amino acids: CASSWTGRASYNEQFF. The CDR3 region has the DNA TGCGCCAGCAGCTGGACGGGCAGGGCCTCCTACAATGAGCAGTTCTTC.

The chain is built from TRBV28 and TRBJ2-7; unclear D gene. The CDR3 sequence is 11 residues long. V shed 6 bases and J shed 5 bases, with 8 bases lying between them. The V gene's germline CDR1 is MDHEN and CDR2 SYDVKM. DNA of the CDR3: TGTGCCAGCAGCCTGAGAAACGAGCAGTACTTC. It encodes CASSLRNEQYF.

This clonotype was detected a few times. CDR3 coding DNA: TGCGCCAGCAGCTGGGGGACAGGGTCCGGCTACACCTTC. Amino acid sequence: CASSWGTGSGYTF. V is TRBV5-1 and J is TRBJ1-2; 9 bases map to TRBD1. In germline, CDR1 is SGHRS, CDR2 YFSETQ. The J segment lost 8 bases and the V segment lost 3 bases, leaving 5 bases of the junction unmatched. The CDR3 has 13 amino acids.

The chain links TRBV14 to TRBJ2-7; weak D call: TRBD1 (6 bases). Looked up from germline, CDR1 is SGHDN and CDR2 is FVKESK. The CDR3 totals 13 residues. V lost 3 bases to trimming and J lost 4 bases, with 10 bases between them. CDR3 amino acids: CASSQLRGYEQYF. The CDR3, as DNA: TGTGCCAGCAGCCAGCTCAGGGGTTACGAGCAGTACTTC.

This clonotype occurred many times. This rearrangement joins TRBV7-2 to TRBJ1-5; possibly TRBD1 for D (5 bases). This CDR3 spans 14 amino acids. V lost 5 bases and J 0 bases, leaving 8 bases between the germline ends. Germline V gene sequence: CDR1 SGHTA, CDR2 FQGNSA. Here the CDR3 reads CASSQGHSNQPQHF. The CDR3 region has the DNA TGTGCCAGCAGCCAGGGTCATAGCAATCAGCCCCAGCATTTT.

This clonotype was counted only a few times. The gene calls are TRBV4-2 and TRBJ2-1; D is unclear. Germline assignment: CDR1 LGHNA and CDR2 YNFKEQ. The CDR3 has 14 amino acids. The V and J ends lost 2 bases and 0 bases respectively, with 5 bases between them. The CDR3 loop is CASSQRVSYNEQFF. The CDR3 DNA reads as TGTGCCAGCAGCCAACGGGTCTCCTACAATGAGCAGTTCTTC.

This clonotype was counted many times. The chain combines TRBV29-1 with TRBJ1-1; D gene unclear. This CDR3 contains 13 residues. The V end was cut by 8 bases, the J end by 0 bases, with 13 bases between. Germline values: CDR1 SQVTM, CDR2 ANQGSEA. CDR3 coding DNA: TGCAGCCTAAGTCCTTCCATGAACACTGAAGCTTTCTTT. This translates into CSLSPSMNTEAFF.

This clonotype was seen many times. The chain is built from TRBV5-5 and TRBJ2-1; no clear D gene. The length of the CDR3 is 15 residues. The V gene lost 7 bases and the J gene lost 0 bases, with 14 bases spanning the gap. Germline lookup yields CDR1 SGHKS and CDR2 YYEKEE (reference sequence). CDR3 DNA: TGTGCCAGCGGCGTCGGGTCCAGCTCCTACAATGAGCAGTTCTTC. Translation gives CASGVGSSSYNEQFF. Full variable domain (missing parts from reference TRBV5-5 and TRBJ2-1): DAGVTQSPTHLIKTRGQQVTLRCSPISGHKSVSWYQQVLGQGPQFIFQYYEKEERGRGNFPDRFSARQFPNYSSELNVNALLLGDSALYLCASGVGSSSYNEQFFGPGTRLTVL.

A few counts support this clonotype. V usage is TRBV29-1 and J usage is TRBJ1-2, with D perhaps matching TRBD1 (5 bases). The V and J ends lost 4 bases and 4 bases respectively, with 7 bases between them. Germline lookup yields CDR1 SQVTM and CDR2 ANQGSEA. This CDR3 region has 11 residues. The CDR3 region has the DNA TGCAGCGTTGGGGGCCCCTATGGCTACACCTTC. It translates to CSVGGPYGYTF. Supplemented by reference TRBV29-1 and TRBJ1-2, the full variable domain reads SAVISQKPSRDICQRGTSLTIQCQVDSQVTMMFWYRQQPGQSLTLIATANQGSEATYESGFVIDKFPISRPNLTFSTLTVSNMSPEDSSIYLCSVGGPYGYTFGSGTRLTVV.

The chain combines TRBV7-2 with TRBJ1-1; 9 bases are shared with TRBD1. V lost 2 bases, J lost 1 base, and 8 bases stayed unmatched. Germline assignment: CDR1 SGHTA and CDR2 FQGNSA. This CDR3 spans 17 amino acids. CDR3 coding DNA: TGTGCCAGCAGCTTAACAGGGGGCCATAGGTCGAACACTGAAGCTTTCTTT. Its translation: CASSLTGGHRSNTEAFF.

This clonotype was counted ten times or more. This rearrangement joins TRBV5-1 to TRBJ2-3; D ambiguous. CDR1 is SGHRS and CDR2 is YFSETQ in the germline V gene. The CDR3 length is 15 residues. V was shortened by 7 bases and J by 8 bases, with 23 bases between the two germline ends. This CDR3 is CASAERLDGVSTQYF. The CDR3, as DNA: TGCGCCAGCGCTGAGAGATTAGATGGGGTCTCTACGCAGTATTTT.

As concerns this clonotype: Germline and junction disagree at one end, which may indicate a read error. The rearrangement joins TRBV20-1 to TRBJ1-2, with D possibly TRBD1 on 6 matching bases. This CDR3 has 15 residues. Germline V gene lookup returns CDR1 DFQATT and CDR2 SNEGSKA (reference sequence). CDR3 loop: CSSRGEYRDAYGYTF. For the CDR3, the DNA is TGCAGTTCTAGAGGGGAGTACAGGGATGCCTATGGATACACCTTC.

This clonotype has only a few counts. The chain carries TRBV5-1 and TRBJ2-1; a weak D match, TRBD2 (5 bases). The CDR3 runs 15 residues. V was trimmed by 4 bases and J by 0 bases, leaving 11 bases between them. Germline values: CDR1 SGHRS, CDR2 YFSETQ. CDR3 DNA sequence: TGCGCCAGCAGCCAAGGAGGCCGCTCCTACAATGAGCAGTTCTTC. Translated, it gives CASSQGGRSYNEQFF.

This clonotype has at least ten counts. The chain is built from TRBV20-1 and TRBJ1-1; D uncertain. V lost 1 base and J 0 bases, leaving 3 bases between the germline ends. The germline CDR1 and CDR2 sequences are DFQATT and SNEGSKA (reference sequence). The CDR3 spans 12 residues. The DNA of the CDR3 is TGCAGTGCTAGAGGATTGAACACTGAAGCTTTCTTT. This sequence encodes CSARGLNTEAFF.

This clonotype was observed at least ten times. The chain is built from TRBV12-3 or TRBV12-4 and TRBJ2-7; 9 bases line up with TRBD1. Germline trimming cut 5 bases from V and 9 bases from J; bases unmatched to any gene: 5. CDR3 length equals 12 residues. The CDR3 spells CASSRDRGWQYF. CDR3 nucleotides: TGTGCCAGCAGTCGCGACAGGGGGTGGCAGTACTTC.

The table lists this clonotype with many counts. The CDR3 spells CASSQLGTGELFF. In DNA form, the CDR3 reads TGTGCCAGCAGCCAACTCGGGACCGGGGAGCTGTTTTTT. V is TRBV3-1 and J is TRBJ2-2; D not certain. V lost 2 bases and J lost 5, with 6 bases in between. CDR3 length: 13 residues. Germline assignment: CDR1 LGHDT and CDR2 YNNKEL (reference sequence).

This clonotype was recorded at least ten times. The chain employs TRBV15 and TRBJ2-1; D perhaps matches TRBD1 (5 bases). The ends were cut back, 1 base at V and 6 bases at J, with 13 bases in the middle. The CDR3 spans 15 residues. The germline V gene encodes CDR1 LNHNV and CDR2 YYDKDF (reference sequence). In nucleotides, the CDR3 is TGTGCCACCAGCAGAGTTCGTGGGCAGGGCAATGAGCAGTTCTTC. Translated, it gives CATSRVRGQGNEQFF.

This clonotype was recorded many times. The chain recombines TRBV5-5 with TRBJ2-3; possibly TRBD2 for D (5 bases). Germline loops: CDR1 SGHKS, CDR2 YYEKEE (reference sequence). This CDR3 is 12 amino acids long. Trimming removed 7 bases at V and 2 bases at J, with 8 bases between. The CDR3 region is CASGSNTDTQYF. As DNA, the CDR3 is TGTGCCAGCGGGAGTAACACAGATACGCAGTATTTT.

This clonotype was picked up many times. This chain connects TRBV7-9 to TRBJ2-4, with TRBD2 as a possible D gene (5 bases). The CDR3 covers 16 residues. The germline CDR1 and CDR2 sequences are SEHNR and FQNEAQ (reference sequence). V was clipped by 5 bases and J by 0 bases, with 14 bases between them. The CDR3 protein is CASSPWTDVAKNIQYF. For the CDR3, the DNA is TGTGCCAGCAGCCCTTGGACTGATGTAGCCAAAAACATTCAGTACTTC.

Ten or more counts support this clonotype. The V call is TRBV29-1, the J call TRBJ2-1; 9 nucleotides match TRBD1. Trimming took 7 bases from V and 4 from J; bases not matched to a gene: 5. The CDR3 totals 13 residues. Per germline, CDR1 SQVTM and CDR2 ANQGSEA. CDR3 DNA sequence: TGCAGCGGTGGACAGGGGATTTACAATGAGCAGTTCTTC. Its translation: CSGGQGIYNEQFF.

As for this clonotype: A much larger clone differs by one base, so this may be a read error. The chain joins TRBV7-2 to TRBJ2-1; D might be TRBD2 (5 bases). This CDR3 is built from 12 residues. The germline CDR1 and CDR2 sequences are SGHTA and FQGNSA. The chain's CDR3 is CACSLVRDEQFF. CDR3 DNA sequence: TGTGCCTGCAGCTTAGTGCGGGATGAGCAGTTCTTC.

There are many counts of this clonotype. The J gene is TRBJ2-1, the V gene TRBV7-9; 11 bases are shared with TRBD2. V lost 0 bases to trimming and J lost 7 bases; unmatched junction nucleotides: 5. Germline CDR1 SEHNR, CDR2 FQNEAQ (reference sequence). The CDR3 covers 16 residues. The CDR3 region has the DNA TGTGCCAGCAGCTTAGCTTCGGGACTAGCGGTGAATGAGCAGTTCTTC. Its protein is CASSLASGLAVNEQFF.

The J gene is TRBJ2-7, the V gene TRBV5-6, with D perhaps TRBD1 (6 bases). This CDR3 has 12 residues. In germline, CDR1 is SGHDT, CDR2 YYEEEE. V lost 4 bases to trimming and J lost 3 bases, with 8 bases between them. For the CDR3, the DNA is TGTGCCAGCAGCAGGGGGTTCTACGAGCAGTACTTC. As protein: CASSRGFYEQYF.